One T cell receptor (beta chain) is described in this entry. The assay was immunoSEQ multiplex PCR, and TCRdb's table has in-frame clones only and misses some. The data hold about 410,000 clones, with roughly 88% observed a single time. The CDR3 sequence is 13 residues long. Germline values: CDR1 SQVTM, CDR2 ANQGSEA. The trim removed 7 bases at V and 5 bases at J, leaving 9 bases unmatched. This record comes from a study of blood T cell repertoires in COVID-19. Study details: Spain, Italy and the United States supplied samples that represented acute and convalescent COVID-19.

Sample: peripheral blood. This receptor was taken from a woman aged 25 to 39 with active or convalescent COVID-19. V and J are TRBV29-1 and TRBJ2-5, with 8 bases that match TRBD1. In DNA, the CDR3 is TGCAGCGCCTACAGGGGGTTTACTGAGACCCAGTACTTC. Translation: CSAYRGFTETQYF.